This TCR beta chain was retrieved from a study of blood T cell repertoires in COVID-19. Overall study: Some COVID-19 samples were acute and others convalescent; all came from the United States, Italy and Spain. PBMCs, B-cell-depleted T cells, or T cells were the source of the cDNA or gDNA that made up the material.

Methods used by the authors: Scientists estimated how many nucleated cells there were by amplifying reference gene primers. The table came from immunoSEQ multiplex PCR; TCRdb's copy has only in-frame clones and leaves some out. The DNA gave D and trimming, while V, J and clone size come from that table. The sample holds tens of thousands of clones; about 82% are singletons and the top ten take about 8.5%. CDR1 and CDR2 from the germline V gene are MDHEN and SYDVKM. The CDR3 totals 16 residues. Trimming shortened V by 7 bases and J by 0 bases, and 16 bases separated the two germline ends. This chain connects TRBV28 to TRBJ1-3; no firm D call. The TCR originated in a man aged 50-60 years with active COVID-19. The sample taken for sequencing was peripheral blood. This CDR3 reads CASIQFVAHSGNTIYF. CDR3 DNA: TGTGCCAGCATCCAGTTTGTGGCCCACTCTGGAAACACCATATATTTT.